This T cell receptor (beta chain) emerged from a study of early T cells in non-severe SARS-CoV-2 infection. Study details: Unpaired chains resulted from sequencing bulk RNA of unsorted whole blood. Study-wide results and caveats: Matching against VDJdb likely underestimated virus-specific expansions, favoring anti-spike CD8.

CDR3 length: 14 amino acids. V lost 5 bases and J lost 7; bases outside the gene matches: 9. CDR1 and CDR2 (germline): SGHRS, YFSETQ. Individual cDNA molecules carried attached unique molecular identifiers. In TCRdb, the 5' RACE reads were re-called with MiXCR into one record per CDR3 protein. The sample lists some 28,000 distinct CDR3 sequences, 5.6% occurring once. This clonotype was seen repeatedly, ten times or more. Its antigen is not identified. This TCR was sampled from an adult who was a healthcare worker with PCR-confirmed SARS-CoV-2 infection or an uninfected control (not recorded which). Sequencing used whole blood. This chain uses TRBV5-1 with TRBJ1-2, with TRBD1 matching 9 bases. The CDR3 DNA reads as TGCGCCAGCAGTTCGGGACAGGGACGGGCTGGCTACACCTTC. Amino acid sequence: CASSSGQGRAGYTF.